This is a list of T cell receptor beta chains from one sample in a study of T-cell memory formation after mild COVID-19. TCRdb re-called the 5' RACE reads with MiXCR, one entry per CDR3 protein. This table has more than 150,000 distinct CDR3 sequences, less than 20% appearing once. The material sequenced was PBMCs or a T cell subset sorted from them (not recorded which). Source of these receptors: a man younger than 35 who had mild COVID-19 (a few samples of this study predate the infection). Cell type and time point are not known. Each CDR3 is given with its conserved first and last residue. Each record gives: clone size, J gene, V gene, D gene, CDR3 DNA, CDR3 protein. The D gene is left open where the match is weak. The size field is filled for only some rows; it gives once, few, many or a size class.

few,TRBJ1-2,TRBV5-1,NA,TGCGCCAGCACTCCCGAGGGCTCATCCTCCTATGGCTACACCTTC,CASTPEGSSSYGYTF
NA,TRBJ2-2,TRBV12-5,NA,TGTGCTAGTGGTTTTGGTAGCGTTAACACCGGGGAGCTGTTTTTT,CASGFGSVNTGELFF
few,TRBJ1-1,TRBV28,NA,TGTGCCAGCAGTTCGCCATACAGGGCCGAAGCTTTCTTT,CASSSPYRAEAFF
NA,TRBJ2-1,TRBV5-1,TRBD2,TGCGCCAGCAGCTTGCGGGGGGGCCGCAATGAGCAGTTCTTC,CASSLRGGRNEQFF
NA,TRBJ2-2,TRBV18,TRBD2,TGTGCCAGTCTACTAGCGGCCAACACCGGGGAGCTGTTTTTT,CASLLAANTGELFF
few,TRBJ2-1,TRBV6-5,TRBD1,TGTGCCAGCACTTCCGGGACAGGGGCCAATGAGCAGTTCTTC,CASTSGTGANEQFF
NA,TRBJ2-2,TRBV9,NA,TGTGCCAGCAGCGTATCGCCGGCCACCGGGGAGCTGTTTTTT,CASSVSPATGELFF
NA,TRBJ1-4,TRBV5-1,TRBD1,TGCGCCAGCAGCTTGGGTCGGACAGGGGGCAATGAAAAACTGTTTTTT,CASSLGRTGGNEKLFF
few,TRBJ1-5,TRBV7-2,NA,TGTGCCAGCAGCTTCACAGGGAATCAGCCCCAGCATTTT,CASSFTGNQPQHF
few,TRBJ2-3,TRBV5-6,NA,TGTGCCAGCAGCTGGGCTCAGCTACGGCTCACAGATACGCAGTATTTT,CASSWAQLRLTDTQYF
few,TRBJ1-2,TRBV4-3,TRBD1,TGCGCCAGCAGCCTCGCCGGGGGGACAGGTATATATGGCTACACCTTC,CASSLAGGTGIYGYTF
NA,TRBJ1-1,TRBV12-3/TRBV12-4,NA,TGTGCCAGCAGTTTATTGGGTAATGGAGCTTTCTTT,CASSLLGNGAFF
NA,TRBJ2-2,TRBV12-3/TRBV12-4,NA,TGTGCCAGCAGTTTCGGGACTTTCACCGGGGAGCTGTTTTTT,CASSFGTFTGELFF
NA,TRBJ1-1,TRBV7-2,NA,TGTGCCAGCAGTTTTGGACCGAACACTGAAGCTTTCTTT,CASSFGPNTEAFF
few,TRBJ2-3,TRBV11-2,TRBD1,TGTGCCAGCAGCAGTTTACAGGGGTTACTTACGCAGTATTTT,CASSSLQGLLTQYF
NA,TRBJ1-6,TRBV7-9,NA,TGTGCCAGCAGCTTGCGGAACAGCAATTCACCCCTCCACTTT,CASSLRNSNSPLHF
few,TRBJ1-2,TRBV20-1,NA,TGCAGTGCCGAACAGAGACCTTATGGCTACACCTTC,CSAEQRPYGYTF
many,TRBJ2-1,TRBV7-2,TRBD1,TGTGCCAGCAGCTTGGGGGACAGGGATTTCGATGAGCAGTTCTTC,CASSLGDRDFDEQFF
few,TRBJ1-4,TRBV20-1,NA,TGCAGTGCTAGTTCTGAAAAACTGTTTTTT,CSASSEKLFF
NA,TRBJ2-1,TRBV11-2,NA,TGTGCCAGCAGCTTAGTTCCGGGGGCCCCCTACAATGAGCAGTTCTTC,CASSLVPGAPYNEQFF
NA,TRBJ1-2,TRBV19,TRBD1,TGTGCCAGTACCAGGGGACAGGGCCATGGCTACACCTTC,CASTRGQGHGYTF
NA,TRBJ2-5,TRBV29-1,NA,TGCAGCGTTGAATGGAGGGGAGAGACCCAGTACTTC,CSVEWRGETQYF
NA,TRBJ1-5,TRBV6-5,NA,TGTGCCAGCAGCCCCGGGTCTAGCAATCAGCCCCAGCATTTT,CASSPGSSNQPQHF
few,TRBJ1-4,TRBV7-7,TRBD1,TGTGCCAGCAGTCCCACAGGGGTAGGAAAACTGTTTTTT,CASSPTGVGKLFF
NA,TRBJ1-5,TRBV4-3,NA,TGCGCCAGCAGCGCCAGTGGCGGGGTCAATCAGCCCCAGCATTTT,CASSASGGVNQPQHF
NA,TRBJ2-1,TRBV7-8,NA,TGTGCCAGCAGTTCAGCCGCGTGGCAGGACTACAATGAGCAGTTCTTC,CASSSAAWQDYNEQFF
few,TRBJ2-1,TRBV5-1,NA,TGCGCCAGCAGGGACATGAGGTCAGGAGATTTGCAGTTCTTC,CASRDMRSGDLQFF
NA,TRBJ1-5,TRBV5-8,NA,TGTGCCAGCAGCTACGGACGGTTCAATCAGCCCCAGCATTTT,CASSYGRFNQPQHF
NA,TRBJ2-1,TRBV24-1,NA,TGTGCCACCAGTGATTTAGCGGGCGATTTCTACAATGAGCAGTTCTTC,CATSDLAGDFYNEQFF
NA,TRBJ2-2,TRBV6-1,NA,TGTGCCAGCAGTAAGGGACTCCGCTACACCGGGGAGCTGTTTTTT,CASSKGLRYTGELFF
few,TRBJ2-1,TRBV6-5,NA,TGTGCCAGCAGTGTTCGGGGGCTCTACAATGAGCAGTTCTTC,CASSVRGLYNEQFF
NA,TRBJ2-3,TRBV7-2,TRBD2,TGTGCCAGCAGCACTAGCGGCACAGATACGCAGTATTTT,CASSTSGTDTQYF
NA,TRBJ2-3,TRBV30,TRBD2,TGTGCCTGGAGTGTCGGGGGGGCGTATACGCAGTATTTT,CAWSVGGAYTQYF
NA,TRBJ2-5,TRBV9,NA,TGTGCCAGCAGCGTATCCGGTGGGAAGACCCAGTACTTC,CASSVSGGKTQYF
once,TRBJ2-1,TRBV24-1,NA,TGTGCCACCAGTGATTTCCCTAAGCCCGCCCCCTACAATGAGCAGTTCTTC,CATSDFPKPAPYNEQFF
NA,TRBJ2-6,TRBV28,NA,TGTGCCAGCAGTTACCGACTCTCGGGGGCCAACGTCCTGACTTTC,CASSYRLSGANVLTF
few,TRBJ1-5,TRBV27,NA,TGTGCCAGCGTTGGGAGGGACGGGGGCAATCAGCCCCAGCATTTT,CASVGRDGGNQPQHF
NA,TRBJ2-3,TRBV28,NA,TGTGCCAGCAGTCCAGCGGGCGGGGGCACAGATACGCAGTATTTT,CASSPAGGGTDTQYF
few,TRBJ2-2,TRBV5-1,NA,TGCGCCAGCAGCCCCAATAGAGGGAATACCGGGGAGCTGTTTTTT,CASSPNRGNTGELFF
once,TRBJ1-2,TRBV18,NA,TGTGCCAGCTCGCCATTTGACGGAAGAGGCTACACCTTC,CASSPFDGRGYTF
NA,TRBJ2-3,TRBV7-2,TRBD2,TGTGCCAGCAGCTTTGCTAGCGGGGTCGCAGATACGCAGTATTTT,CASSFASGVADTQYF
few,TRBJ1-4,TRBV5-1,TRBD1,TGCGCCAGCAGAATCGGGACAGCAGAGGCAACTAATGAAAAACTGTTTTTT,CASRIGTAEATNEKLFF
NA,TRBJ1-2,TRBV27,NA,TGTGCCAGCAGTTTAAATTCCCCTCACTATGGCTACACCTTC,CASSLNSPHYGYTF
few,TRBJ1-1,TRBV5-1,NA,TGCGCCAGCAGCCCCGGCCGGCCTAGTGAAGCTTTCTTT,CASSPGRPSEAFF
NA,TRBJ1-6,TRBV7-6,TRBD1,TGTGCCAGCAGCTTAGGACAGGGGAACCCCCTCCACTTT,CASSLGQGNPLHF
NA,TRBJ2-1,TRBV12-3/TRBV12-4,TRBD2,TGTGCCAGCAGTACACCGGGGGGAAGCGGGGGGCGAAATGAGCAGTTCTTC,CASSTPGGSGGRNEQFF
NA,TRBJ2-5,TRBV7-3,TRBD1,TGTGCCAGCAGCACTGGGACAGAAGAGACCCAGTACTTC,CASSTGTEETQYF
NA,TRBJ2-2,TRBV7-2,NA,TGTGCCAGCAGCCTGCACGGACGGAAGAACACCGGGCAGCTGTTTTTT,CASSLHGRKNTGQLFF
few,TRBJ1-1,TRBV13,NA,TGTGCCAGCAGCTTCGTAGGGGTCGAGACTGAAGCTTTCTTT,CASSFVGVETEAFF
many,TRBJ2-1,TRBV7-9,NA,TGTGCCAGCCGCAGGGAGGAGGGCAATGAGCAGTTCTTC,CASRREEGNEQFF
NA,TRBJ2-6,TRBV10-3,TRBD1,TGTGCCATCAGCAGAGTAGGACAGGGAGGCGTCTCTGGGGCCAACGTCCTGACTTTC,CAISRVGQGGVSGANVLTF
NA,TRBJ2-2,TRBV5-1,NA,TGCGCCAGCAGCGCGGCGGGACAGCCGAACACCGGGGAGCTGTTTTTT,CASSAAGQPNTGELFF
NA,TRBJ2-1,TRBV7-3,TRBD2,TGTGCCAGCAGCTTAAGAGCGGGGGTTGGGAATGAGCAGTTCTTC,CASSLRAGVGNEQFF